This T cell receptor (beta chain) derives from a study of control samples from healthy donors and cancer patients. TCRdb's copy holds only in-frame clones and misses some; the assay was immunoSEQ multiplex PCR. Of hundreds of thousands of clones in the sample, around 90% were seen once. Germline V gene data show CDR1 as MNHEY and CDR2 as SVGEGT. V lost 2 bases and J 11 bases, leaving 15 bases between the germline ends. The CDR3 has 13 residues. This chain connects TRBV6-2 or TRBV6-3 to TRBJ1-1; the D is unclear. The clonotype was recovered from a man aged 35-49 years with head and neck cancer. Sample: PBMCs. CDR3 DNA: TGTGCCAGCAGTTACGGACTCGGGTTTGGCGCTTTCTTT. Translated, it gives CASSYGLGFGAFF.